This T cell receptor (beta chain) stems from a study of T cell responses to AZD1222 COVID-19 vaccine. Clones were sequenced by immunoSEQ multiplex PCR, and TCRdb holds only the in-frame ones, with some missing. The data show 110,000 to 150,000 clones, approximately 90% seen once. Germline CDR1 reads LNHDA; CDR2 reads SQIVND (reference sequence). This CDR3 has 14 amino acids. V gave up 4 bases and J gave up 4 bases, with 10 bases separating them. This specimen was peripheral blood, taken 28 days after the second AZD1222 dose. This TCR came from an adult who received the AZD1222 COVID-19 vaccine. The chain has TRBV19 and TRBJ2-2; D possibly corresponds to TRBD2 (6 bases). The CDR3 DNA reads as TGTGCCAGTAGTACCAAGACTAGCACCGGGGAGCTGTTTTTT. It codes for CASSTKTSTGELFF.